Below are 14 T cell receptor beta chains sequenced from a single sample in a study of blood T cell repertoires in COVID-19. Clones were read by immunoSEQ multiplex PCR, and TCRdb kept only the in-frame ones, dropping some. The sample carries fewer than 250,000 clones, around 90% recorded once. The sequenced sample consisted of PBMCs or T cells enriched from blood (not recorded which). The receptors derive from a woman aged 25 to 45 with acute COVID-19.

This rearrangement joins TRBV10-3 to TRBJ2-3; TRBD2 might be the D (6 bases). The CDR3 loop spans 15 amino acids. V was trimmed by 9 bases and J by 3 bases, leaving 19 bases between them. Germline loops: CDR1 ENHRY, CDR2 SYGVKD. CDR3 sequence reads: CAISRLVAETDTQYF. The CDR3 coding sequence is TGTGCCATATCAAGACTAGTAGCGGAGACAGATACGCAGTATTTT.

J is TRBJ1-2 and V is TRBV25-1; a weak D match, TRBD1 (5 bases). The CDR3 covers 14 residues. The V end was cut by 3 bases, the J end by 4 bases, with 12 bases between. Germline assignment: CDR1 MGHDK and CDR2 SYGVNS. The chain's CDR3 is CASSDGRGRYGYTF. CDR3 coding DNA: TGTGCCAGCAGTGACGGGAGGGGTCGCTATGGCTACACCTTC.

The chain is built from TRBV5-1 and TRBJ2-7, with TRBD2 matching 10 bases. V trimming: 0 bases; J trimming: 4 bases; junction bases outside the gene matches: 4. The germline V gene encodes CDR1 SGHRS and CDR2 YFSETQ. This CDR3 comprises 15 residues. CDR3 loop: CASSLEGSGGYEQYF. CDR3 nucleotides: TGCGCCAGCAGCTTGGAAGGTAGCGGGGGGTACGAGCAGTACTTC.

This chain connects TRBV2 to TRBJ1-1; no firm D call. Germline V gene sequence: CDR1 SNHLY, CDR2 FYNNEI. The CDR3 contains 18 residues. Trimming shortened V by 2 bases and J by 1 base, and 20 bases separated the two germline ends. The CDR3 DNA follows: TGTGCCAGCAGTGAAACCCCGAGAACGAACTACGGGAACACTGAAGCTTTCTTT. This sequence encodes CASSETPRTNYGNTEAFF.

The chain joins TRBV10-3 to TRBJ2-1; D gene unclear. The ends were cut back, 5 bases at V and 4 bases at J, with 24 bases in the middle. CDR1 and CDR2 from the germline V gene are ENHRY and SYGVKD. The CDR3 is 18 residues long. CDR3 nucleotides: TGTGCCATCAGTCATTCCACCCAGCGCATGAGGCGTTACAATGAGCAGTTCTTC. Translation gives CAISHSTQRMRRYNEQFF.

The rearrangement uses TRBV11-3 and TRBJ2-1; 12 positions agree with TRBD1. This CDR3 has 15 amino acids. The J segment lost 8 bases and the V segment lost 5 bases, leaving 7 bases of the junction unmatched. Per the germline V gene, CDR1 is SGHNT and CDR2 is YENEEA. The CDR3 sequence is CASSPRDRGLDEQFF. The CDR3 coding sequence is TGTGCCAGCAGCCCCCGGGACAGGGGGCTGGATGAGCAGTTCTTC.

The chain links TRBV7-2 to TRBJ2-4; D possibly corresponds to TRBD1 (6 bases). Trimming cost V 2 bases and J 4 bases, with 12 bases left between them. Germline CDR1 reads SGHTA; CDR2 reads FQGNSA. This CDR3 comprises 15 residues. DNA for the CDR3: TGTGCCAGCAGCTTACAGACAGGAAAAAAAAACATTCAGTACTTC. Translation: CASSLQTGKKNIQYF.

The CDR3 DNA is TGTGCCAGCTCACCACCGACGCCTAGCTACGAGCAGTACTTC. Its translation is CASSPPTPSYEQYF. V gene TRBV18 combines with J gene TRBJ2-7; D uncertain. The CDR3 is 14 residues long. Germline-derived CDR1 and CDR2 are KGHSH and LQKENI. Trimming shortened V by 0 bases and J by 3 bases, and 9 bases separated the two germline ends. Combining the CDR3 with reference TRBV18 and TRBJ2-7 gives the whole variable domain NAGVMQNPRHLVRRRGQEARLRCSPMKGHSHVYWYRQLPEEGLKFMVYLQKENIIDESGMPKERFSAEFPKEGPSILRIQQVVRGDSAAYFCASSPPTPSYEQYFGPGTRLTVT.

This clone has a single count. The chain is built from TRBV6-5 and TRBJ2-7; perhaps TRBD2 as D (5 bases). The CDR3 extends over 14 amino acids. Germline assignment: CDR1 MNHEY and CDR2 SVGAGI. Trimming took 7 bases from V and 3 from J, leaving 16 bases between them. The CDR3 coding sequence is TGTGCCAGCATGAGGGTTCACTCGTACTACGAGCAGTACTTC. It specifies CASMRVHSYYEQYF.

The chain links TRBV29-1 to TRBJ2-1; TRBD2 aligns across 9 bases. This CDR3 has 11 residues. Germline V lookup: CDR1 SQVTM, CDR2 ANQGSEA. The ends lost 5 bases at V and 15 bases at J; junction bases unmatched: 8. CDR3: CSVHGLASPFF. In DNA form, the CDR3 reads TGCAGCGTTCACGGACTAGCGTCCCCGTTCTTC.

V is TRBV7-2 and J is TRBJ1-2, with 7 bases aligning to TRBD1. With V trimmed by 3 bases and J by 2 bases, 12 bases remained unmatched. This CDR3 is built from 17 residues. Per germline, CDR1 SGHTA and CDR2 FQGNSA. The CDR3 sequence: CASSFLGGSQGNYGYTF. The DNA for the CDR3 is TGTGCCAGCAGCTTTCTAGGGGGTTCACAGGGGAACTATGGCTACACCTTC.

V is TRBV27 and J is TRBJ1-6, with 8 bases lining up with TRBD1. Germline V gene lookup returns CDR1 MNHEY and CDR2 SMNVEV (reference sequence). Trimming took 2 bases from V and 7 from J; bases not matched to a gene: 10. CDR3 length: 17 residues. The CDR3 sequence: CASSLRGPDRGNSPLHF. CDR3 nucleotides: TGTGCCAGCAGTTTACGGGGCCCCGACAGGGGCAATTCACCCCTCCACTTT.

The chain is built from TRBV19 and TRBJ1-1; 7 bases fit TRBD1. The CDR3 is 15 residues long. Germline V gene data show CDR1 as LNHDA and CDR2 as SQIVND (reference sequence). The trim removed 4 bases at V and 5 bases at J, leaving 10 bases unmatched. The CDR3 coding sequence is TGTGCCAGTAGTACTCAAGACAGGGTATTGACTGAAGCTTTCTTT. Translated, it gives CASSTQDRVLTEAFF.

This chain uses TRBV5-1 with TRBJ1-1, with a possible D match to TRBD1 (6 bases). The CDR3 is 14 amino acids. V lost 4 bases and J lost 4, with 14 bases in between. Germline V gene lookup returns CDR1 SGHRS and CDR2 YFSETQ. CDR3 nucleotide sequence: TGCGCCAGCAGCCAGTCCCAGGGGAGCACTGAAGCTTTCTTT. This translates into CASSQSQGSTEAFF.